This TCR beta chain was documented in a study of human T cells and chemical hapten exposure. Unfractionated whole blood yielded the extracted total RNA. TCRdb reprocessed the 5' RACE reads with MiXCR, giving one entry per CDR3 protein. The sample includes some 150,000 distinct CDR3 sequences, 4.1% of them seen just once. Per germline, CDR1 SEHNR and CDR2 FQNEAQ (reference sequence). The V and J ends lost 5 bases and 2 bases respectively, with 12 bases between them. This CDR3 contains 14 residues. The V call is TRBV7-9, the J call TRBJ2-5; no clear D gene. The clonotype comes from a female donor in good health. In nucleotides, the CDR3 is TGTGCCAGCAGCCCCAGCAACAGTCAAGAGACCCAGTACTTC. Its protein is CASSPSNSQETQYF.